This TCR beta chain is drawn from a study of regulatory T cells in long-lasting Graves disease. At the level of the study: In persistent Graves' disease, antithyroid drugs had been taken for over 5 years and TSH receptor antibodies stayed positive. Study-wide results and caveats: Gene preferences differed: TRBV28, TRBJ1-2, TRBJ2-5 in persistent cases. Persistent Graves' patients showed less TCR diversity than newly diagnosed ones.

Time point in this sample: persistent/refractory GD, antithyroid drugs over 5 years with positive TRAb. Construction of the TCR library relied on RNA isolated from PBMCs. The CDR3 contains 16 residues. With V trimmed by 0 bases and J by 3 bases, 6 bases remained unmatched. Germline CDR1 SGHRS, CDR2 YFSETQ. TCR beta libraries were built with iRepertoire HTBI primers and Arm-PCR of CDR3 regions. MiXCR was run by TCRdb on the multiplex PCR reads, yielding one entry per CDR3 protein. Among some 420,000 distinct CDR3 sequences listed, 20% to 25% were seen once. Concerning this clonotype itself: Its antigen is not identified.

The chain uses TRBV5-1 and TRBJ1-2, with 9 bases that match TRBD1. The source of this sequence is a female donor with Graves disease. The specimen comprised peripheral blood mononuclear cells (PBMCs), sampled when the disease was refractory, from a patient treated with antithyroid drugs. The CDR3 sequence is CASSLGQGDPHYGYTF. In DNA form, the CDR3 reads TGCGCCAGCAGCTTGGGACAGGGGGACCCTCACTATGGCTACACCTTC.